This paragraph covers one T cell receptor beta chain sequence. In its sample, this clonotype was seen many times. Its antigen is unknown. Per-base quality was not reported, and no clone a single base away is much larger than it. The meaning of the sample's treatment or condition label: live attenuated yellow fever vaccine strain. At every blood-draw timepoint, two biological replicates of bulk PBMCs were collected. A standard Ficoll-Paque protocol was used to isolate PBMCs from peripheral blood. TriZol was used to extract RNA from bulk PBMCs, CD4 and CD8 fractions, and dextramer-positive and dextramer-negative fractions. These data belong to a study of T cells after yellow fever vaccination (dated by TCRdb to between 2018 and 2020). About the full investigation: The SMART-Seq v4 Ultra Low Input RNA kit was used to prepare libraries from fractions with low cell numbers. To follow T-cell clones before and after both primary and booster YFV17D yellow fever vaccination, bulk TCR alpha and beta repertoires underwent longitudinal sequencing. Two healthy male donors, one aged 18 to 29 and one aged 30 to 40 years, made up the cohort. Blood was drawn at multiple timepoints before and after primary and secondary immunization, with bulk PBMC replicates and cell subsets isolated. General findings and caveats noted by the study authors: A small share of clonotypes occurred in both CD4 and CD8 compartments, likely arising from convergent recombination. The secondary T-cell response was weaker than the primary response but faster, peaking on day 5 instead of day 15. Because the study included only two donors, the extent to which the findings can be generalized is limited. Most clones expanded after primary vaccination (about 95% of CD4 and around 89% of CD8) were re-detected after the booster, suggesting that broad memory maintenance occurred. Computational filtering was needed because FACS-sorted repertoires could contain abundant contaminating clonotypes from the bulk population.

Including cysteine and phenylalanine, the CDR3 has 11 amino acids. Only CDR3 DNA remains: 33 bases, in frame from the first base. Looking up the germline V gene yields CDR1 SGHAT and CDR2 FQNNGV. V loses 5 bases of germline sequence and J loses 8 bases, and the interval between the two ends is 9 bases. TCRdb shows the sequencer as Illumina NovaSeq 6000. TCR cDNA was synthesized by 5'RACE template switching, through which a universal primer site and unique molecular identifiers were introduced. Priming of cDNA synthesis was performed from both the TCR alpha and TCR beta constant segments. Library amplification used two PCR steps, and the second PCR step added sample barcodes and sequencing adapters. Sequencing of the libraries was done on either Illumina HiSeq 2500 (2x100 bp) or NovaSeq (2x150 bp). In the original analysis: MIGEC was used to demultiplex reads and collapse the reads into UMI consensus sequences, and MiXCR was used for V(D)J alignment. Using edgeR on replicate PBMC samples, clonotypes were called vaccine-responding if FDR was below 0.01 and the log2 fold change was above 5 up to day 15. Each bulk clonotype was labeled CD4 or CD8 based on which sequenced repertoire, CD4 or CD8, contained the clonotype at higher abundance. TCRdb passed the public sequencing reads through fastp at Q25 and MiXCR, retaining productive beta sequences. A single entry per CDR3 protein holds the most common genes and DNA from its merged rows. It is TCRdb's table, rather than the study itself, that gives the V and J calls and clone size. For this sample there are approximately 250,000 distinct CDR3 sequences; about 3.5% appear just once. The ten top clones hold about 19% of the sample.

This receptor was identified in a young man who received the YFV17D yellow fever vaccine. The V and J genes are TRBV11-2 and TRBJ1-1, with the D segment identity uncertain. The sample was PBMCs, taken 15 days after the yellow fever booster vaccination. The nucleotide sequence is given as TGTGCCAGCAGCCTAGGGTGGGAAGCTTTCTTT. Translation gives CASSLGWEAFF.